A selection of T cell receptor beta chains follows, all from one sample in a study of blood T cell repertoires in COVID-19. Profiling relied on immunoSEQ multiplex PCR, and the TCRdb table lists in-frame clones only, not all of them. The sample has 300,000 to 450,000 clones, about 90% seen once; the top ten hold 1% to 1.5%. Sample: PBMCs or T cells enriched from blood (not recorded which). The receptors stem from a man aged 25 to 40 who had recovered from COVID-19. CDR3s include the opening cysteine and the closing phenylalanine or tryptophan. The D gene is left open where the match is weak. The size of a clone is reported for some rows only, either as once, few or many, or as a class for expanded clones.

clone_size j_call d_call v_call cdr3_length cdr3_aa cdr3_nt
. TRBJ1-1 . TRBV6-5 13 CASSYSVTAEAFF TGTGCCAGCAGTTACTCGGTTACAGCTGAAGCTTTCTTT
once TRBJ2-3 . TRBV5-4 16 CASSSDRIASTDTQYF TGTGCCAGCAGTTCCGACAGGATCGCTAGCACAGATACGCAGTATTTT
. TRBJ1-2 TRBD1 TRBV6-5 14 CASSYGQALYGYTF TGTGCCAGCAGTTATGGACAGGCACTTTATGGCTACACCTTC
. TRBJ2-1 . TRBV4-1 15 CASSQFTAGKNEQFF TGCGCCAGCAGCCAGTTTACCGCGGGAAAGAATGAGCAGTTCTTC
. TRBJ2-7 . TRBV12-5 15 CASGLSFGQGYEQYF TGTGCTAGTGGTCTATCATTTGGGCAGGGCTACGAGCAGTACTTC
. TRBJ2-5 . TRBV6-5 14 CASSYSALQETQYF TGTGCCAGCAGTTACTCAGCGCTCCAAGAGACCCAGTACTTC
. TRBJ2-7 . TRBV12-5 14 CASGLATGFYEQYF TGTGCTAGTGGTTTGGCGACAGGATTTTACGAGCAGTACTTC
. TRBJ1-6 . TRBV5-6 17 CASSLDTGFSYNSPLHF TGTGCCAGCAGCTTAGACACGGGATTCTCCTATAATTCACCCCTCCACTTT
. TRBJ1-1 TRBD1 TRBV7-9 15 CASSFLDRADTEAFF TGTGCCAGCAGCTTCCTCGACAGGGCGGACACTGAAGCTTTCTTT
. TRBJ1-3 . TRBV4-1 14 CASSQHGGGNTIYF TGCGCCAGCAGCCAACACGGCGGGGGAAACACCATATATTTT
. TRBJ2-5 . TRBV7-2 13 CASSPGLQETQYF TGTGCCAGCAGCCCAGGACTGCAAGAGACCCAGTACTTC
. TRBJ1-2 . TRBV9 15 CASSPDSDSLYGYTF TGTGCCAGCAGCCCCGACTCGGACAGTCTTTATGGCTACACCTTC
. TRBJ2-2 TRBD2 TRBV3-1/TRBV3-2 16 CASSQDLIGGTGELFF TGTGCCAGCAGCCAAGATCTGATCGGGGGGACCGGGGAGCTGTTTTTT
. TRBJ1-2 TRBD1 TRBV14 14 CASSQDHGTVGYTF TGTGCCAGCAGCCAAGATCACGGGACAGTTGGCTACACCTTC
. TRBJ2-1 . TRBV2 11 CASSVVAPPFF TGTGCCAGCAGTGTGGTCGCGCCCCCGTTCTTC
once TRBJ1-2 TRBD1 TRBV5-1 15 CASSRDRGSNYGYTF TGCGCCAGCAGCAGGGACAGGGGCTCTAACTATGGCTACACCTTC
. TRBJ2-7 . TRBV6-5 14 CASSYSRTTHEQYF TGTGCCAGCAGTTACTCTCGGACTACGCACGAGCAGTACTTC
. TRBJ2-7 . TRBV27 14 CASSFDSRSYEQYF TGTGCCAGCAGTTTTGACAGCCGCTCTTACGAGCAGTACTTC
. TRBJ2-1 TRBD2 TRBV18 16 CASSPRTSASYNEQFF TGTGCCAGCTCACCACGGACTAGCGCTTCCTACAATGAGCAGTTCTTC
. TRBJ1-1 . TRBV7-8 13 CASSLGRNTEAFF TGTGCCAGCAGCTTGGGGCGTAACACTGAAGCTTTCTTT
. TRBJ2-7 TRBD2 TRBV6-5 14 CARREEAGGYEQYF TGTGCCAGGAGGGAGGAGGCGGGGGGCTACGAGCAGTACTTC
. TRBJ2-3 TRBD2 TRBV24-1 14 CATSDPSGTDTQYF TGTGCCACCAGTGATCCTAGCGGGACAGATACGCAGTATTTT